The TCR beta chain under discussion was sequenced for a study of T-cell memory formation after mild COVID-19. This clonotype has just a few counts. TCRdb redid the calling of the 5' RACE reads with MiXCR, one entry per CDR3 protein. The sample records 180,000 or so distinct CDR3 sequences, under 14% being singletons. This CDR3 is 13 amino acids long. Germline lookup yields CDR1 LGHDT and CDR2 YNNKEL (reference sequence). Trimming removed 2 bases at V and 6 bases at J, with 11 bases between. Sequenced sample: PBMCs or a T cell subset sorted from them (not recorded which). The rearrangement uses TRBV3-1 and TRBJ2-7, with D hard to call. This TCR came from a man aged 18-30 years who had mild COVID-19 (a few samples of this study predate the infection). Cell type and time point are not known. The chain's CDR3 is CASSQLGLGEQYF. The CDR3 DNA follows: TGTGCCAGCAGCCAACTCGGATTGGGCGAGCAGTACTTC.